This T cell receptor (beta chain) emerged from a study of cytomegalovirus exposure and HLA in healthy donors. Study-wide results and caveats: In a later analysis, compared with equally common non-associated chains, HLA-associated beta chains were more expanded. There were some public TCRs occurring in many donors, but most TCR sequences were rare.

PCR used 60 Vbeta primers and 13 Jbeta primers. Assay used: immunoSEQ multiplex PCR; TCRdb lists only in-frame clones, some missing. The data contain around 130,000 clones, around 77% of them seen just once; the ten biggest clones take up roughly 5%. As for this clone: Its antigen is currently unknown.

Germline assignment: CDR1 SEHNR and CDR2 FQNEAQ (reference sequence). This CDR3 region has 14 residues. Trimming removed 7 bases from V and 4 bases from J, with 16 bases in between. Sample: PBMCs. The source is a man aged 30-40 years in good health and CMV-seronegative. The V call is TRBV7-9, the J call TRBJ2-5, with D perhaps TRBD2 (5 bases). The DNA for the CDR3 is TGTGCCAGCAACAATCGGACTGGCGGAGAGACCCAGTACTTC. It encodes CASNNRTGGETQYF. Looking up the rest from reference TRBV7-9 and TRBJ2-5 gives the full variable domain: DTGVSQNPRHKITKRGQNVTFRCDPISEHNRLYWYRQTLGQGPEFLTYFQNEAQLEKSRLLSDRFSAERPKGSFSTLEIQRTEQGDSAMYLCASNNRTGGETQYFGPGTRLLVL.